The source of this T cell receptor beta chain is a study of early T cells in non-severe SARS-CoV-2 infection. For the study at large: Chains were unpaired, as sequencing was done on bulk RNA from unsorted whole blood.

Note on this clonotype: Its antigen is currently unknown.

The V end lost 0 bases, the J end lost 6 bases, and 5 bases lay between the germline ends. This CDR3 region has 12 residues. From germline, CDR1 is SGHAT and CDR2 FQNNGV. Individual cDNA molecules each received unique molecular identifiers attached to them. Via MiXCR, TCRdb re-called the 5' RACE reads, giving one row per CDR3 protein. The repertoire includes some 58,000 distinct CDR3 sequences, 11% of them detected once, and about 2.7% sits in the top ten. Overall study results and limits: Private and CD4 specificities were missed by VDJdb matching, which favored anti-spike CD8 responses.

The chain has TRBV11-2 and TRBJ1-1, with unresolved D. The sequences come from whole blood, collected at baseline. This TCR was sampled from an adult who was a healthcare worker with PCR-confirmed SARS-CoV-2 infection or an uninfected control (not recorded which). This CDR3 reads CASSLDGAEAFF. The CDR3 bases are TGTGCCAGCAGCTTAGACGGGGCTGAAGCTTTCTTT.